This passage covers 11 T cell receptor beta chains from one sample sequenced in a study of blood T cell repertoires in COVID-19. Measured with immunoSEQ multiplex PCR; TCRdb has only the in-frame clones, and not every one. Here the sample spans fewer than 350,000 clones, more than 80% being singletons. Sequencing was performed on peripheral blood. All receptors derive from a woman aged 25 to 39 with COVID-19, enrolled during active disease.

This rearrangement joins TRBV5-1 to TRBJ1-3; TRBD1 matches 7 bases. Germline assignment: CDR1 SGHRS and CDR2 YFSETQ. Trimming at V came to 4 bases and at J to 0 bases, leaving 4 bases not matched to a gene. CDR3 length: 15 residues. CDR3 protein: CASSPTGNSGNTIYF. The CDR3 nucleotides are TGCGCCAGCAGCCCGACAGGGAACTCTGGAAACACCATATATTTT. The full variable domain, its missing parts supplied by reference TRBV5-1 and TRBJ1-3, is KAGVTQTPRYLIKTRGQQVTLSCSPISGHRSVSWYQQTPGQGLQFLFEYFSETQRNKGNFPGRFSGRQFSNSRSEMNVSTLELGDSALYLCASSPTGNSGNTIYFGEGSWLTVV.

The V call is TRBV6-5, the J call TRBJ2-3; 7 bases fit TRBD2. In germline, CDR1 is MNHEY, CDR2 SVGAGI. Trimming took 3 bases from V and 4 from J; bases not matched to a gene: 7. The CDR3 totals 15 residues. CDR3 in DNA: TGTGCCAGCAGTTATCGGCCAGGGAGGGCAGATACGCAGTATTTT. It specifies CASSYRPGRADTQYF.

The genes are TRBV2 and TRBJ2-3; 11 nucleotides line up with TRBD2. The CDR3 runs to 15 residues. Germline CDR1 reads SNHLY; CDR2 reads FYNNEI. V lost 0 bases and J lost 9; bases outside the gene matches: 5. The CDR3 sequence: CASSEASGTSGTQYF. DNA for the CDR3: TGTGCCAGCAGTGAAGCGTCCGGGACTAGCGGAACGCAGTATTTT.

This rearrangement joins TRBV30 to TRBJ1-4; D perhaps matches TRBD1 (6 bases). Germline V gives CDR1 GTSNPN, CDR2 SVGIG (reference sequence). Trimming shortened V by 1 base and J by 5 bases, and 20 bases separated the two germline ends. The length of the CDR3 is 17 residues. CDR3 nucleotide sequence: TGTGCCTGGAGTGCTCGCTGGACAGTTACCCAAAATGAAAAACTGTTTTTT. Translating gives CAWSARWTVTQNEKLFF.

This clone was seen a handful of times. CDR3 sequence reads: CASSTADRGLNGYTF. The CDR3 DNA reads as TGTGCCAGCAGCACTGCAGACAGGGGTCTGAATGGCTACACCTTC. The rearrangement uses TRBV5-6 and TRBJ1-2, with TRBD1 identical over 8 bases. The CDR3 covers 15 residues. CDR1 SGHDT and CDR2 YYEEEE come from the germline V gene. Trimming cost V 4 bases and J 6 bases; bases outside gene matches: 11.

The chain employs TRBV19 and TRBJ2-1, with 7 bases matching TRBD2. This CDR3 comprises 14 residues. Unmatched junction bases numbered 5, after V lost 3 bases and J lost 6 bases. Germline V gene sequence: CDR1 LNHDA, CDR2 SQIVND (reference sequence). Here the CDR3 reads CASSIRDYLNEQFF. The CDR3 DNA sequence: TGTGCCAGTAGTATTCGGGACTATCTCAATGAGCAGTTCTTC. Drawing the rest from reference TRBV19 and TRBJ2-1, the complete variable domain is DGGITQSPKYLFRKEGQNVTLSCEQNLNHDAMYWYRQDPGQGLRLIYYSQIVNDFQKGDIAEGYSVSREKKESFPLTVTSAQKNPTAFYLCASSIRDYLNEQFFGPGTRLTVL.

Regarding this clone: At one boundary the junction diverges from the germline segment, which might be a read error. The chain links TRBV28 to TRBJ1-1, with D unclear. The CDR3 covers 8 residues. Germline CDR1 MDHEN, CDR2 SYDVKM. CDR3 in DNA: TGTGCCAGCAACGCGAATGAATTT. Encoded protein: CASNANEF. Combining the CDR3 with reference TRBV28 and TRBJ1-1 gives the whole variable domain DVKVTQSSRYLVKRTGEKVFLECVQDMDHENMFWYRQDPGLGLRLIYFSYDVKMKEKGDIPEGYSVSREKKERFSLILESASTNQTSMYLCASNANEFGQGTRLTVV.

The table lists this clone with a count of one. The V gene is TRBV4-2, the J gene TRBJ1-3, with D perhaps matching TRBD1 (6 bases). Germline values: CDR1 LGHNA, CDR2 YNFKEQ. Trimming took off 0 bases at V and 3 bases at J, with 9 bases between the two ends. The CDR3 spans 15 residues. In nucleotides, the CDR3 is TGTGCCAGCAGCCAAGATCAGGGGCATGGAAACACCATATATTTT. Encoded protein: CASSQDQGHGNTIYF.

The chain has TRBV7-2 and TRBJ2-7; TRBD2 is a possible D gene (6 bases). CDR3 length equals 14 residues. The germline V and J ends were trimmed by 1 base and 6 bases, with 13 bases remaining between them. Germline values: CDR1 SGHTA, CDR2 FQGNSA. For the CDR3, the DNA is TGTGCCAGCAGCTTAGGACGCCGCGGGGTCGAGCAGTACTTC. This encodes CASSLGRRGVEQYF.

V and J are TRBV20-1 and TRBJ2-7; possible D gene TRBD2, 6 bases. V shed 3 bases and J shed 9 bases, with 24 bases lying between them. The length of the CDR3 is 15 residues. Germline lookup yields CDR1 DFQATT and CDR2 SNEGSKA (reference sequence). CDR3 loop: CSASVTGAGGRGQYF. The CDR3 DNA reads TGCAGTGCTAGTGTAACGGGAGCAGGAGGTAGGGGGCAGTACTTC.

The chain has TRBV6-4 and TRBJ1-5; 10 bases agree with TRBD1. J gave up 7 bases and V 2 bases, and 8 bases lay outside the gene matches. Germline CDR1 MRHNA, CDR2 SNTAGT. CDR3 length: 16 residues. The CDR3 loop reads CASSDLAGTGAQPQHF. The CDR3 DNA reads as TGTGCCAGCAGTGACCTGGCAGGGACAGGGGCCCAGCCCCAGCATTTT.